The 21 T cell receptor beta chains below come from one sample, sequenced in a study of Tregs in tolerant kidney transplant recipients. Sequenced by immunoSEQ multiplex PCR; TCRdb stores in-frame clones only, minus some. The data hold over 50,000 clones, with around 85% observed a single time. The sample here was Tregs from blood, taken before the transplant. All receptors come from a human donor who received a combined kidney and bone marrow transplant.

The chain recombines TRBV5-4 with TRBJ2-3; 9 bases are a match to TRBD2. The CDR3 has 15 residues. Germline assignment: CDR1 SGHNT and CDR2 YYREEE (reference sequence). V lost 1 base to trimming and J lost 4 bases; unmatched junction nucleotides: 4. CDR3 amino acids: CASSLYAGGADTQYF. CDR3 sequence (DNA): TGTGCCAGCAGCTTGTATGCGGGAGGGGCAGATACGCAGTATTTT.

The chain is built from TRBV25-1 and TRBJ2-6; D gene ambiguous. Between the trimmed V and J ends, which lost 2 bases and 0 bases, there was a span of 8 bases. The CDR3 length is 16 residues. CDR1 is MGHDK, CDR2 SYGVNS, per germline. The CDR3 nucleotides are TGTGCCAGCAGTGAAGGACGGACCTCTGGGGCCAACGTCCTGACTTTC. Protein: CASSEGRTSGANVLTF. The full variable domain, rest sourced from reference TRBV25-1 and TRBJ2-6, is EADIYQTPRYLVIGTGKKITLECSQTMGHDKMYWYQQDPGMELHLIHYSYGVNSTEKGDLSSESTVSRIRTEHFPLTLESARPSHTSQYLCASSEGRTSGANVLTFGAGSRLTVL.

The chain combines TRBV7-2 with TRBJ1-6; a weak D match, TRBD1 (6 bases). Trimming stripped 2 bases from V and 9 bases from J, with 17 bases between. Germline loops: CDR1 SGHTA, CDR2 FQGNSA. The CDR3 length is 16 residues. The CDR3 bases are TGTGCCAGCAGCTTACGTCAGGGGCGCGGTGGTTCACCCCTCCACTTT. This gives the protein CASSLRQGRGGSPLHF.

This clone was found once. This chain links TRBV6-1 with TRBJ2-7, with a weak D call TRBD1 (7 bases). This CDR3 comprises 15 residues. The ends were cut back, 3 bases at V and 3 bases at J, with 15 bases in the middle. Germline loops: CDR1 MNHNS, CDR2 SASEGT. CDR3 protein: CASSDPGQGGYEQYF. DNA of the CDR3: TGTGCCAGCAGTGACCCGGGGCAGGGGGGCTACGAGCAGTACTTC.

The J gene is TRBJ2-3, the V gene TRBV6-4; the D gene could be TRBD1 or TRBD2 (5 bases each). The CDR3 is 14 amino acids. V lost 5 bases, J lost 3 bases, and 12 bases lay in between. Germline CDR1 reads MRHNA; CDR2 reads SNTAGT. CDR3 bases: TGTGCCAGCAGTCCTACTGGGACGACAGATACGCAGTATTTT. It codes for CASSPTGTTDTQYF.

This chain links TRBV27 with TRBJ2-1; D gene ambiguous. The V and J ends lost 3 bases and 4 bases respectively, with 10 bases between them. Germline CDR1 is MNHEY and CDR2 is SMNVEV (reference sequence). This CDR3 has 14 residues. The CDR3 DNA reads as TGTGCCAGCAGTTTTTATGGAGCTTACAATGAGCAGTTCTTC. Protein product: CASSFYGAYNEQFF.

This clone came up once. The CDR3 sequence is CASSLDSLSNQPQHF. CDR3 in DNA: TGTGCCAGCAGTCTGGACAGCCTTAGCAATCAGCCCCAGCATTTT. V and J are TRBV6-6 and TRBJ1-5, with TRBD1 as a possible D gene (6 bases). The V end was cut by 5 bases, the J end by 0 bases, with 11 bases between. This CDR3 comprises 15 residues. From germline, CDR1 is MNHNY and CDR2 SVGAGI (reference sequence).

The J gene is TRBJ1-1, the V gene TRBV6-4; D remains unclear. The CDR3 is made up of 12 amino acids. Trimming removed 0 bases from V and 7 bases from J, with 6 bases in between. Germline V lookup: CDR1 MRHNA, CDR2 SNTAGT. The CDR3 DNA sequence: TGTGCCAGCAGTGACTCTCGGGGTGAAGCTTTCTTT. Encoded protein: CASSDSRGEAFF.

This sequence joins TRBV19 and TRBJ2-1; 8 nucleotides align to TRBD2. This CDR3 spans 16 amino acids. V dropped 5 bases and J dropped 9; count of bases not matched to a gene: 15. Germline CDR1 LNHDA, CDR2 SQIVND (reference sequence). The CDR3 DNA follows: TGTGCCAGTAGTCCGACGTACGGGAGGGCCGCGGCTGAGCAGTTCTTC. Translating it yields CASSPTYGRAAAEQFF.

The chain employs TRBV10-3 and TRBJ2-7; TRBD1 matches 10 bases. Germline values: CDR1 ENHRY, CDR2 SYGVKD. The CDR3 sequence is 14 residues long. J lost 3 bases, V lost 7 bases, and 6 bases had no gene match. CDR3 in DNA: TGTGCCATCACCCGGACAGGGGGAAGCTACGAGCAGTACTTC. Translation: CAITRTGGSYEQYF.

The chain links TRBV5-1 to TRBJ2-7; 13 bases are shared with TRBD2. V lost 0 bases and J lost 0; bases outside the gene matches: 15. The length of the CDR3 is 21 residues. Germline V lookup: CDR1 SGHRS, CDR2 YFSETQ. The CDR3 reads CASSLVRGTSGTSATSYEQYF. As DNA, the CDR3 is TGCGCCAGCAGCTTGGTAAGGGGGACTAGCGGGACCTCAGCGACCTCCTACGAGCAGTACTTC.

The chain has TRBV14 and TRBJ2-3, with 9 bases matching TRBD2. Germline CDR1 SGHDN, CDR2 FVKESK. The V segment lost 3 bases and the J segment 8 bases; nucleotides outside the gene matches: 6. CDR3 length equals 14 residues. The CDR3 DNA follows: TGTGCCAGCAGCCAGTATGGCGGGGGGGCTACGCAGTATTTT. It translates to CASSQYGGGATQYF.

The V gene is TRBV5-1, the J gene TRBJ2-5, with 13 positions matching TRBD2. After removal of 4 bases from V and 5 bases from J, the junction contained 5 bases not matched to a gene. Germline CDR1 SGHRS, CDR2 YFSETQ. The CDR3 sequence is 15 residues long. The CDR3 region is CASSTLAGGLETQYF. DNA of the CDR3: TGCGCCAGCAGCACACTAGCGGGGGGGCTGGAGACCCAGTACTTC.

This clone was seen a few times. CDR3 bases: TGTGCCAGCAGAAATGTCAGGGGAAACGGGGAGCTGTTTTTT. Translation gives CASRNVRGNGELFF. This chain links TRBV6-5 with TRBJ2-2, with D tentatively TRBD1 (6 bases). V lost 6 bases and J lost 7, with 15 bases in between. Germline V gene sequence: CDR1 MNHEY, CDR2 SVGAGI. There are 14 residues in the CDR3.

This clone turned up a few times. The chain combines TRBV21-1 with TRBJ2-5. TRBV21-1 is noted as a pseudogene. This CDR3 comprises 12 residues. The CDR3 nucleotides are TGTGCCAGCAGCAAAAAGCAAGAGACCCAGTACTTC. The encoded protein is CASSKKQETQYF.

The rearrangement links TRBV2 to TRBJ2-1; TRBD2 matches at 10 bases. CDR1 SNHLY and CDR2 FYNNEI come from the germline V gene. The CDR3 totals 15 residues. The V and J ends lost 3 bases and 7 bases, in that order; junction bases with no gene match: 6. The CDR3 sequence: CASSDEAGGRNEQFF. In nucleotides, the CDR3 is TGTGCCAGCAGTGACGAAGCGGGGGGGAGGAATGAGCAGTTCTTC.

The gene calls are TRBV5-6 and TRBJ2-7; D is undetermined. V gave up 1 base and J gave up 3 bases, with 8 bases separating them. CDR3 length: 13 amino acids. The V gene's germline CDR1 is SGHDT and CDR2 YYEEEE. DNA for the CDR3: TGTGCCAGCAGCTTGACAGACAACTACGAGCAGTACTTC. It is translated as CASSLTDNYEQYF.

The chain couples TRBV2 to TRBJ1-2; no definite D call. This CDR3 has 12 residues. Germline CDR1 reads SNHLY; CDR2 reads FYNNEI. With 6 bases removed from V and 5 bases from J, the gap between germline ends came to 10 bases. For the CDR3, the DNA is TGTGCCAGCAGCCCCGCCGGGTATGGCTACACCTTC. This sequence encodes CASSPAGYGYTF. Complete variable domain (other parts from reference TRBV2 and TRBJ1-2): EPEVTQTPSHQVTQMGQEVILRCVPISNHLYFYWYRQILGQKVEFLVSFYNNEISEKSEIFDDQFSVERPDGSNFTLKIRSTKLEDSAMYFCASSPAGYGYTFGSGTRLTVV.

This chain uses TRBV4-2 with TRBJ1-1; the D gene is possibly TRBD1 (6 bases). CDR3 size: 14 residues. The V and J ends lost 0 bases and 10 bases respectively, with 15 bases between them. Germline CDR1 reads LGHNA; CDR2 reads YNFKEQ. The CDR3 DNA sequence: TGTGCCAGCAGCCAAGATAGGGGACAAGGGGGAGCTTTCTTT. Translated, it gives CASSQDRGQGGAFF.

There are a few counts of this clone. The gene calls are TRBV15 and TRBJ2-1, with 7 bases identical to TRBD2. CDR3 length: 13 residues. J gave up 5 bases and V 5 bases, and 3 bases lay outside the gene matches. The germline V gene has CDR1 LNHNV and CDR2 YYDKDF (reference sequence). Here the CDR3 reads CATSPGGNNEQFF. In DNA, the CDR3 is TGTGCCACCAGCCCGGGGGGTAACAATGAGCAGTTCTTC.

The chain combines TRBV9 with TRBJ2-2, with TRBD2 matching 10 bases. Per the germline V gene, CDR1 is SGDLS and CDR2 is YYNGEE. V lost 0 bases, J lost 6 bases, and 11 bases stayed unmatched. The CDR3 length is 18 residues. The CDR3: CASSVGLSGGARAGELFF. CDR3 sequence (DNA): TGTGCCAGCAGCGTAGGTCTGAGCGGGGGGGCCCGCGCCGGGGAGCTGTTTTTT.